This T cell receptor (beta chain) was identified in a study of blood T cell repertoires in COVID-19. This CDR3 is 16 amino acids long. Germline V gene lookup returns CDR1 SGHRS and CDR2 YFSETQ. V was clipped by 4 bases and J by 0 bases; unmatched bases: 4. Clones were read by immunoSEQ multiplex PCR, and TCRdb kept only the in-frame ones, dropping some. The sample contains roughly 130,000 clones, more than 70% of which appear only once. V is TRBV5-1 and J is TRBJ2-5; TRBD1 aligns across 12 bases. The source material was peripheral blood. The source of this sequence is a woman in her 30s who had recovered from COVID-19. Written as DNA, the CDR3 is TGCGCCAGCAGCGTGGGGACAGGGGGCTACCAAGAGACCCAGTACTTC. It translates to CASSVGTGGYQETQYF.